This note documents a single TCR beta chain sequence. Antigen unknown. Genomic DNA (from each subset) was split evenly across several immunoSEQ plates. The repertoire was sequenced with immunoSEQ multiplex PCR; TCRdb's copy has only in-frame clones and lacks some. The top ten hold approximately 1.6% of the sample, which has roughly 700,000 clones, 74% seen once. The sample is drawn from a study of shared clonotypes between healthy human individuals. General observations from the study: Sampling covered blood only; tissue repertoires likely differ.

Researchers partitioned CD4+ cells into CD45RA+ naive and CD45RA-negative memory subsets. CDR1 and CDR2 from the germline V gene are SEHNR and FQNEAQ (reference sequence). V lost 0 bases, J lost 8 bases, and 4 bases lay in between. There are 11 residues in the CDR3. Material for sequencing was memory CD4+ T cells sorted from blood. Specified subset: CD45RA-negative fraction. This clonotype was obtained from a woman in her thirties in good health. The chain uses TRBV7-9 and TRBJ1-2; D gene ambiguous. CDR3 DNA: TGTGCCAGCAGCTTAGCCGGGGGCTACACCTTC. Translating gives CASSLAGGYTF.